This TCR beta chain was sequenced for a study of blood T cells in healthy people across ages. The CDR3 runs to 14 residues. Germline V gene data show CDR1 as SGHTA and CDR2 as FQGNSA. Sample-barcoded 5' priming and a J-beta primer mix drove a second PCR of roughly 6 to 12 cycles. TCRdb re-analysed the 5' RACE reads in MiXCR, keeping a single row per CDR3 protein. This table has 800,000 or so distinct CDR3 sequences, about 45% appearing once. Sequencing used blood. The rearrangement uses TRBV7-2 and TRBJ2-1, with D perhaps TRBD2 (5 bases). The closer fit of TRBJ2-7 to the DNA end suggests the J call may be wrong. This TCR came from a man aged 80 or over in good health. The DNA of the CDR3 is TGTGCCAGCAGCTTAAGAGGGTCCTACAATGAGCAGTACTTC. Encoded protein: CASSLRGSYNEQYF.